Below, one TCR beta chain is given with its context. The antigen remains unidentified. The entry originates in a study of T cell responses to AZD1222 COVID-19 vaccine. Study-level findings and limits: Of the AZD1222 recipients, only five to seven were seropositive at baseline. Reportedly, nearly half the spike-specific TCRs target unmutated variant regions. After the peak T cell response, and only then, were repertoires sampled. Donor demographics were predominantly white British with a female majority; clonal diversity may be underestimated.

Measured with immunoSEQ multiplex PCR; TCRdb has only the in-frame clones, and not every one. This table holds some 100,000 clones, over 80% found once. CDR1 and CDR2 (germline): MNHEY, SVGAGI. This CDR3 comprises 15 residues. Deletions cut 1 base from V and 4 bases from J, with 13 bases between. The rearrangement uses TRBV6-5 and TRBJ1-2; unclear D gene. The sequence was collected from an adult in good health. The sequenced sample was peripheral blood, obtained on day 0 of AZD1222 vaccination. The CDR3 DNA follows: TGTGCCAGCAGTTACTACCCAGAAAGGGCCTATGGCTACACCTTC. Translation: CASSYYPERAYGYTF.